These 14 T cell receptor beta chains were all obtained from the same sample, sequenced in a study of blood T cell repertoires in COVID-19. TCRdb keeps only in-frame clones here, not all; method: immunoSEQ multiplex PCR. The sample carries a few hundred thousand clones, roughly 87% recorded once. The sequenced sample was peripheral blood. The receptors were gathered from a man in his late teens or twenties with active or convalescent COVID-19.

This chain links TRBV4-1 with TRBJ2-7; D might be TRBD1 (5 bases). The V and J ends lost 1 base and 3 bases respectively, with 10 bases between them. The germline V gene encodes CDR1 MGHRA and CDR2 YSYEKL. The CDR3 totals 14 residues. The CDR3 nucleotides read TGCGCCAGCAGCCAAGTCGACAGAGGCTACGAGCAGTACTTC. As protein: CASSQVDRGYEQYF.

This chain uses TRBV29-1 with TRBJ2-7; tentative D call: TRBD2 (6 bases). CDR1 is SQVTM, CDR2 ANQGSEA, per germline. This CDR3 comprises 14 residues. The V end lost 1 base, the J end lost 0 bases, and 10 bases lay between the germline ends. The CDR3 sequence is CSVEVEGRSYEQYF. The CDR3, as DNA: TGCAGCGTTGAAGTGGAGGGCCGCTCCTACGAGCAGTACTTC.

The chain joins TRBV18 to TRBJ2-2, with D possibly matching TRBD2 (6 bases). The CDR3 is made up of 16 amino acids. Per germline, CDR1 KGHSH and CDR2 LQKENI. Trimming took off 5 bases at V and 3 bases at J, with 16 bases between the two ends. The CDR3 DNA sequence: TGTGCCAGCTCAGTACGGAGGGCGGAGGACACCGGGGAGCTGTTTTTT. Translating gives CASSVRRAEDTGELFF.

V is TRBV6-5 and J is TRBJ2-3, with D tentatively TRBD1 (5 bases). CDR1 and CDR2 (germline): MNHEY, SVGAGI. V was cut by 0 bases and J by 4 bases, with 14 bases left in between. The CDR3 loop spans 16 amino acids. CDR3 sequence reads: CASSYSGPRISDTQYF. The CDR3 nucleotides are TGTGCCAGCAGTTACTCGGGGCCTAGGATATCAGATACGCAGTATTTT.

This chain joins TRBV7-2 and TRBJ2-1, with 7 bases lining up with TRBD1. V dropped 0 bases and J dropped 7; count of bases not matched to a gene: 6. The CDR3 extends over 15 amino acids. Germline CDR1 and CDR2: SGHTA and FQGNSA. The chain's CDR3 is CASSLAGQLGNEQFF. CDR3 nucleotide sequence: TGTGCCAGCAGCTTAGCGGGACAGTTGGGGAATGAGCAGTTCTTC.

The chain employs TRBV11-2 and TRBJ2-4, with TRBD2 as a possible D gene (5 bases). The CDR3 runs 17 residues. The germline V gene has CDR1 SGHAT and CDR2 FQNNGV. The V gene lost 2 bases and the J gene lost 3 bases, with 17 bases spanning the gap. DNA for the CDR3: TGTGCCAGCAGCTTAAGGTTTGACGGGGTCGGCAAAAACATTCAGTACTTC. This translates into CASSLRFDGVGKNIQYF.

This sequence joins TRBV4-3 and TRBJ2-5; TRBD2 matches at 8 bases. CDR3 size: 17 residues. V lost 4 bases to trimming and J lost 5 bases; unmatched junction nucleotides: 15. In germline, CDR1 is LGHNA, CDR2 YSLEER. CDR3 DNA sequence: TGCGCCAGCAGCCCAAGTATCTCAGCGGGGGAGGGGGAGACCCAGTACTTC. It encodes CASSPSISAGEGETQYF.

The genes are TRBV28 and TRBJ1-1, with TRBD1 identical over 9 bases. Germline V gene sequence: CDR1 MDHEN, CDR2 SYDVKM. V was pared by 10 bases and J by 4 bases, with 7 bases of the junction left unmatched. CDR3 length: 13 amino acids. The CDR3 bases are TGTGCCACCCGGACAGGGGTGAGCACTGAAGCTTTCTTT. It specifies CATRTGVSTEAFF.

This clone was counted once. The chain has TRBV5-1 and TRBJ1-1, with a possible D match to TRBD1 (6 bases). With 2 bases removed from V and 1 base from J, the gap between germline ends came to 15 bases. Germline V lookup: CDR1 SGHRS, CDR2 YFSETQ. This CDR3 has 16 amino acids. The CDR3 loop is CASSLNPLGGNTEAFF. CDR3 nucleotides: TGCGCCAGCAGCTTAAATCCCCTAGGGGGGAACACTGAAGCTTTCTTT.

The chain uses TRBV21-1 and TRBJ2-7; the table's D gene call, TRBD1, was not cross checked with the DNA. TRBV21-1 is a recognized pseudogene. This CDR3 comprises 14 residues. The CDR3: CASSTTDWAYEQYF. Written as DNA, the CDR3 is TGTGCCAGCAGCACAACAGATTGGGCCTACGAGCAGTACTTC.

V usage is TRBV7-9 and J usage is TRBJ2-1; tentatively, D is TRBD1 (6 bases). Trimming pared 5 bases from V and 5 bases from J, leaving 10 bases between. The CDR3 has 13 amino acids. Looked up from germline, CDR1 is SEHNR and CDR2 is FQNEAQ (reference sequence). CDR3 DNA sequence: TGTGCCAGCAGCCCCAGGGGAAACAATGAGCAGTTCTTC. Protein: CASSPRGNNEQFF.

This chain uses TRBV5-6 with TRBJ2-5, with D unclear. In germline, CDR1 is SGHDT, CDR2 YYEEEE. The germline V and J ends were trimmed by 0 bases and 2 bases, with 8 bases remaining between them. The CDR3 runs to 14 residues. The CDR3 reads CASSLAVLQETQYF. As DNA, the CDR3 is TGTGCCAGCAGCTTGGCGGTATTACAAGAGACCCAGTACTTC.

This clone was seen only once. This sequence joins TRBV27 and TRBJ1-2; a possible D gene is TRBD1 (6 bases). The CDR3 covers 13 residues. The germline V gene encodes CDR1 MNHEY and CDR2 SMNVEV (reference sequence). Trimming cost V 5 bases and J 4 bases, with 11 bases left between them. As DNA, the CDR3 is TGTGCCAGCAGTATAACAGGGAGCTATGGCTACACCTTC. It codes for CASSITGSYGYTF.

The chain is built from TRBV11-2 and TRBJ2-3; D remains unclear. The V end lost 5 bases, the J end lost 5 bases, and 17 bases lay between the germline ends. Germline V gene data show CDR1 as SGHAT and CDR2 as FQNNGV. The CDR3 extends over 15 amino acids. This chain's CDR3 is CASSPNYPSLDTQYF. The CDR3 nucleotides are TGTGCCAGCAGCCCCAACTACCCTAGTTTAGATACGCAGTATTTT.